Here is one T cell receptor (beta chain) with its context. This entry comes from a study of blood T cell repertoires in COVID-19. About the research overall: The United States, Italy and Spain were the sources of the acute and convalescent COVID-19 samples. Nucleic acid was either cDNA or gDNA, and it came from T cells, B-cell-depleted T cells, or PBMCs.

In the original processing: Amplification from reference gene primers served as the basis for estimated nucleated cell counts. Profiled with immunoSEQ multiplex PCR; TCRdb holds only in-frame clones, not every one. The DNA gave D and trimming, while V, J and clone size come from that table. The sample holds some 240,000 clones, approximately 91% seen once. V gave up 3 bases and J gave up 4 bases, with 19 bases separating them. The CDR3 contains 16 residues. CDR1 and CDR2 from the germline V gene are MGHRA and YSYEKL. Sequenced input: peripheral blood. V is TRBV4-1 and J is TRBJ2-7, with D possibly TRBD2 on 7 matching bases. This clonotype originated in a man aged 60 to 69 who had recovered from COVID-19. For the CDR3, the DNA is TGCGCCAGCAGCCAGGGGGCCCAGGGAGGGCGATACGAGCAGTACTTC. It specifies CASSQGAQGGRYEQYF.